These 16 T cell receptor beta chains came from one sample sequenced in a study of sequential checkpoint blockade in melanoma. Generated by immunoSEQ multiplex PCR, the TCRdb table keeps only in-frame clones and is missing some. In the table there are about 7,000 clones, 20% of which are singletons. Treatment reported: randomized to nivolumab then ipilimumab (arm A) or the reverse (arm B). This material consisted of tumor tissue (inferred from file names), taken from a patient given nivolumab and ipilimumab in sequence. The receptors were sampled from a human donor with melanoma.

By share, this clone ranks as medium-sized. This chain joins TRBV11-3 and TRBJ1-3, with 9 bases matching TRBD1. Looked up from germline, CDR1 is SGHNT and CDR2 is YENEEA. This CDR3 spans 16 amino acids. Trimming at V came to 5 bases and at J to 0 bases, leaving 5 bases not matched to a gene. DNA of the CDR3: TGTGCCAGCAGCCTAGGACAGGGGTACTCTGGAAACACCATATATTTT. It encodes CASSLGQGYSGNTIYF.

There are a few counts of this clone. This rearrangement joins TRBV6-8 to TRBJ2-2; 14 bases fit TRBD2. Per germline, CDR1 MNHGY and CDR2 SAAAGT. This CDR3 contains 16 residues. The junction had 8 bases not matched to a gene; V was cut back by 10 bases and J by 4 bases. The CDR3 sequence: CAIRPGLAGATGELFF. The CDR3 DNA follows: TGTGCCATCAGGCCGGGACTAGCGGGAGCCACCGGGGAGCTGTTTTTT.

This clone showed up many times. V usage is TRBV11-3 and J usage is TRBJ1-1, with 9 bases lining up with TRBD1. Germline V gene lookup returns CDR1 SGHNT and CDR2 YENEEA. V trimming: 1 base; J trimming: 6 bases; junction bases outside the gene matches: 9. The CDR3 consists of 16 residues. The CDR3 DNA follows: TGTGCCAGCAGCTTAGTGGGGGGACAGGGTTTTTCTGAAGCTTTCTTT. Translation: CASSLVGGQGFSEAFF.

By share, this clone counts as large (0.1 to 1%). CDR3 sequence (DNA): TGCAGCGTGGTAGGACTGGCGGGGGGGCAAGCCTCCTACAATGAGCAGTTCTTC. This translates into CSVVGLAGGQASYNEQFF. The chain couples TRBV29-1 to TRBJ2-1, with 9 bases matching TRBD2. The CDR3 covers 18 residues. V lost 6 bases to trimming and J lost 0 bases; unmatched junction nucleotides: 15. Germline lookup yields CDR1 SQVTM and CDR2 ANQGSEA.

This clone has a handful of counts. The J gene is TRBJ2-3, the V gene TRBV29-1; either TRBD1 or TRBD2 may fit D (6 bases each). V lost 7 bases to trimming and J lost 4 bases, with 15 bases between them. The germline V gene encodes CDR1 SQVTM and CDR2 ANQGSEA. CDR3 length: 13 amino acids. The CDR3 region has the DNA TGCAGCGCCGGACTGAGGGGGGCAGATACGCAGTATTTT. Its translation is CSAGLRGADTQYF.

V is TRBV19 and J is TRBJ1-4; D uncertain. The CDR3 is 14 amino acids. Per the germline V gene, CDR1 is LNHDA and CDR2 is SQIVND (reference sequence). V was clipped by 6 bases and J by 0 bases, with 8 bases between them. CDR3 bases: TGTGCCAGTAGGTCCGGGACAACTAATGAAAAACTGTTTTTT. It encodes CASRSGTTNEKLFF.

This clone was observed a few times. This chain uses TRBV5-1 with TRBJ1-6, with D perhaps TRBD1 (6 bases). CDR1 and CDR2 (germline): SGHRS, YFSETQ. V lost 4 bases, J lost 8 bases, and 16 bases lay in between. The CDR3 contains 15 residues. The CDR3 coding sequence is TGCGCCAGCAGCACCACAGGGCTAACGGATTCACCCCTCCACTTT. Residues: CASSTTGLTDSPLHF.

V and J are TRBV19 and TRBJ2-5, with TRBD2 matching 11 bases. Per the germline V gene, CDR1 is LNHDA and CDR2 is SQIVND (reference sequence). There are 15 residues in the CDR3. V was pared by 9 bases and J by 0 bases, with 6 bases of the junction left unmatched. CDR3 loop: CASRPGLADQETQYF. The CDR3 bases are TGTGCCAGCAGACCGGGACTAGCGGACCAAGAGACCCAGTACTTC.

The chain combines TRBV6-8 with TRBJ2-7; 10 positions agree with TRBD1. The CDR3 covers 12 residues. J was trimmed by 6 bases and V by 11 bases; bases with no gene match: 7. Germline CDR1 and CDR2: MNHGY and SAAAGT. CDR3: CAAGTGEFEQYF. DNA of the CDR3: TGTGCCGCCGGGACAGGGGAGTTCGAGCAGTACTTC.

This clone has just a few counts. The chain carries TRBV9 and TRBJ2-5; D is unresolved. V was clipped by 1 base and J by 5 bases, with 15 bases between them. In germline, CDR1 is SGDLS, CDR2 YYNGEE. This CDR3 region has 15 residues. This chain's CDR3 is CASSVWGSGSETQYF. The CDR3 DNA reads as TGTGCCAGCAGCGTATGGGGATCGGGCTCGGAGACCCAGTACTTC. Looking up the rest from reference TRBV9 and TRBJ2-5 gives the full variable domain: DSGVTQTPKHLITATGQRVTLRCSPRSGDLSVYWYQQSLDQGLQFLIQYYNGEERAKGNILERFSAQQFPDLHSELNLSSLELGDSALYFCASSVWGSGSETQYFGPGTRLLVL.

This clone was recorded many times. The chain uses TRBV11-3 and TRBJ1-6; no reliable D call. The CDR3 has 14 amino acids. CDR1 is SGHNT and CDR2 is YENEEA in the germline V gene. The V end was cut by 5 bases, the J end by 6 bases, with 11 bases between. DNA of the CDR3: TGTGCCAGCAGCCCGACGGTGGGTAATTCACCCCTCCACTTT. Protein: CASSPTVGNSPLHF.

This clone was recorded a few times. The chain is built from TRBV18 and TRBJ1-1; 8 nucleotides match TRBD1. There are 14 residues in the CDR3. CDR1 KGHSH and CDR2 LQKENI come from the germline V gene. The trim removed 3 bases at V and 7 bases at J, leaving 7 bases unmatched. CDR3 sequence (DNA): TGTGCCAGCTCACCTCAGGACAGGGAGGTTGAAGCTTTCTTT. Protein sequence: CASSPQDREVEAFF.

Only a few counts were recorded for this clone. J is TRBJ2-2 and V is TRBV6-8; 7 bases match TRBD1. The ends lost 6 bases at V and 6 bases at J; junction bases unmatched: 7. CDR1 is MNHGY, CDR2 SAAAGT, per germline. This CDR3 has 14 amino acids. CDR3 bases: TGTGCCAGCAGAGTCGGACAGGTTCCCGGGGAGCTGTTTTTT. Its protein is CASRVGQVPGELFF.

This clone was seen only a few times. The rearrangement links TRBV6-8 to TRBJ1-1; D is ambiguous. Trimming took 6 bases from V and 1 from J, leaving 9 bases between them. Germline V lookup: CDR1 MNHGY, CDR2 SAAAGT. The CDR3 spans 13 residues. The CDR3 region has the DNA TGTGCCAGCAGACCGCAGACGAACACTGAAGCTTTCTTT. This sequence encodes CASRPQTNTEAFF.

The chain recombines TRBV18 with TRBJ2-5; unclear D gene. V was trimmed by 2 bases and J by 1 base, leaving 11 bases between them. Germline loops: CDR1 KGHSH, CDR2 LQKENI. This CDR3 is 15 amino acids long. The CDR3 bases are TGTGCCAGCTCACCAGGGTTCGCCGCCCAAGAGACCCAGTACTTC. As protein: CASSPGFAAQETQYF. The full variable domain, completed using reference TRBV18 and TRBJ2-5, is NAGVMQNPRHLVRRRGQEARLRCSPMKGHSHVYWYRQLPEEGLKFMVYLQKENIIDESGMPKERFSAEFPKEGPSILRIQQVVRGDSAAYFCASSPGFAAQETQYFGPGTRLLVL.

This clone was detected many times. V is TRBV6-8 and J is TRBJ1-2; 7 nucleotides line up with TRBD1. V was clipped by 7 bases and J by 3 bases; unmatched bases: 8. Per the germline V gene, CDR1 is MNHGY and CDR2 is SAAAGT. The CDR3 length is 14 residues. CDR3 sequence (DNA): TGTGCCAGCAAAGTTAGCGGGACAGACTATGGCTACACCTTC. Amino acids: CASKVSGTDYGYTF.